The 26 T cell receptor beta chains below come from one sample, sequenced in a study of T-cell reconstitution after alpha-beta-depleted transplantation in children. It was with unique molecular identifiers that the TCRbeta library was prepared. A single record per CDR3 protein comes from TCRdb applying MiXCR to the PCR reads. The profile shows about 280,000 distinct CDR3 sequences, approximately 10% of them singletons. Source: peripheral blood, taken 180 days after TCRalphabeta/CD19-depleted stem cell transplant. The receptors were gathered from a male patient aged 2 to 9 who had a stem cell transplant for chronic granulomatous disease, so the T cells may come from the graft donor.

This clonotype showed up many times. CDR3 in amino acids: CASKGKPRGDTQYF. The CDR3 bases are TGTGCCAGCAAGGGCAAACCCCGCGGAGATACGCAGTATTTT. V and J are TRBV28 and TRBJ2-3; D is unresolved. V was cut by 7 bases and J by 5 bases, with 16 bases left in between. This CDR3 comprises 14 residues. Germline V gene sequence: CDR1 MDHEN, CDR2 SYDVKM.

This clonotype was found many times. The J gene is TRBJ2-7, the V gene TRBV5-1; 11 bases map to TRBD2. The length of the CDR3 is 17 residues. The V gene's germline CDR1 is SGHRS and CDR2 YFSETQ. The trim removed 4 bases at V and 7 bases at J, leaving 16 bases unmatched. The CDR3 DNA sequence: TGCGCCAGCAGCATTGGGACTAGCGGAACCACCCCACGGGAGCAGTACTTC. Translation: CASSIGTSGTTPREQYF.

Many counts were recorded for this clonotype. The CDR3 reads CSAGGGDNEQFF. CDR3 nucleotide sequence: TGCAGTGCTGGGGGGGGTGACAATGAGCAGTTCTTC. The gene calls are TRBV20-1 and TRBJ2-1, with 7 bases identical to TRBD2. Germline assignment: CDR1 DFQATT and CDR2 SNEGSKA (reference sequence). The CDR3 has 12 residues. Trimming cost V 5 bases and J 5 bases; bases outside gene matches: 3.

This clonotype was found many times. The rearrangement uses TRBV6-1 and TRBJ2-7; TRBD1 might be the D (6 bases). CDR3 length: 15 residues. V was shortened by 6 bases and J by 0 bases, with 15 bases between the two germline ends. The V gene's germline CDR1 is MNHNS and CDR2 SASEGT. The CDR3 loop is CASRGAAGFSYEQYF. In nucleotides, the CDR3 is TGTGCCAGCAGGGGGGCGGCAGGTTTCTCCTACGAGCAGTACTTC.

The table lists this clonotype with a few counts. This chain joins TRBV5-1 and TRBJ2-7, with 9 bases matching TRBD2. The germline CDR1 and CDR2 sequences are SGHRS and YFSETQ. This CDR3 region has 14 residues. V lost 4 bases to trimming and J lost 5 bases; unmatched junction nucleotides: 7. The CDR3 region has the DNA TGCGCCAGCAGCCGTTGGCGGGGGGGGAACGAGCAGTACTTC. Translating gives CASSRWRGGNEQYF.

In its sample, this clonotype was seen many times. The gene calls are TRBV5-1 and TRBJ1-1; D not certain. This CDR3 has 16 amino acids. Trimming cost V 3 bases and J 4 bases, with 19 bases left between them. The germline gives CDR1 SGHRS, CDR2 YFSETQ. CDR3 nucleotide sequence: TGCGCCAGCAGCTGGGGAGGACTGAGGGAGGGCACTGAAGCTTTCTTT. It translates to CASSWGGLREGTEAFF.

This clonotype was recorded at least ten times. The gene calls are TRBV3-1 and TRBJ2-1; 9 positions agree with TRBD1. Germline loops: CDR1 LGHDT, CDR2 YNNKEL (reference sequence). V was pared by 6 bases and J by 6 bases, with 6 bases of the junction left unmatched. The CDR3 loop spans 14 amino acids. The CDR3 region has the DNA TGTGCCAGCAGAGGACAGGGGAAAGGCAATGAGCAGTTCTTC. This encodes CASRGQGKGNEQFF.

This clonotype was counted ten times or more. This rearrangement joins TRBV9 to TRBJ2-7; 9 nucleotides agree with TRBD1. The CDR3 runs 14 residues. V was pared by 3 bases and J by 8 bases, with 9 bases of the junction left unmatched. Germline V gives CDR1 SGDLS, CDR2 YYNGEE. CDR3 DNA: TGTGCCAGCAGCGCCCGGGACAGGGCCTCGAAGCAGTACTTC. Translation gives CASSARDRASKQYF.

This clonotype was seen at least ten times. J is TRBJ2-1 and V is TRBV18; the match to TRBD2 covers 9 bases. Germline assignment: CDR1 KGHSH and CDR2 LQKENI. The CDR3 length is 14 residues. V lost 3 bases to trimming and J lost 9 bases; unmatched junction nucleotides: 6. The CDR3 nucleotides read TGTGCCAGCTCACCGGGACTAGCCTTCGGTGAGCAGTTCTTC. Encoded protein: CASSPGLAFGEQFF. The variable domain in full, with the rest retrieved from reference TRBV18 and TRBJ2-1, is NAGVMQNPRHLVRRRGQEARLRCSPMKGHSHVYWYRQLPEEGLKFMVYLQKENIIDESGMPKERFSAEFPKEGPSILRIQQVVRGDSAAYFCASSPGLAFGEQFFGPGTRLTVL.

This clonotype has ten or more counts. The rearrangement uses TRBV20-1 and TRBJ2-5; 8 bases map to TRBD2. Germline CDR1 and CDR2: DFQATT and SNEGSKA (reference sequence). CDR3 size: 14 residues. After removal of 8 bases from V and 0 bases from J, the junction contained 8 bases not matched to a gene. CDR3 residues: CSSVAGLYQETQYF. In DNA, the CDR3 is TGCAGTTCGGTAGCGGGACTTTACCAAGAGACCCAGTACTTC.

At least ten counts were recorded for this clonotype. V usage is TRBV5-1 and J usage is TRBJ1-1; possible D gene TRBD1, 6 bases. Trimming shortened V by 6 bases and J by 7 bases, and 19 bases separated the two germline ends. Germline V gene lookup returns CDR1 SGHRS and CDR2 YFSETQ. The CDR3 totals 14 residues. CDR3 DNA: TGCGCCAGCACCTACTCCGGACAGACCCTTGAAGCTTTCTTT. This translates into CASTYSGQTLEAFF.

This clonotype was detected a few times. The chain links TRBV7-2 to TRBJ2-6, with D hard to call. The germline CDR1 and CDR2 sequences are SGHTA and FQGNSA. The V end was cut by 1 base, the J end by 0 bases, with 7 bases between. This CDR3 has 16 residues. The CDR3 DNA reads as TGTGCCAGCAGCTTAGGTCGCGACTCTGGGGCCAACGTCCTGACTTTC. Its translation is CASSLGRDSGANVLTF.

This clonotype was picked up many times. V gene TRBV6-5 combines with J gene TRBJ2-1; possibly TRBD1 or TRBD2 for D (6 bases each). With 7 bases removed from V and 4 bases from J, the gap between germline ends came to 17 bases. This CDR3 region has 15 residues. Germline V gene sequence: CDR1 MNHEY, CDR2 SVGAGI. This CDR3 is CASTKRGTLYNEQFF. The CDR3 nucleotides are TGTGCCAGCACCAAACGGGGGACATTATACAATGAGCAGTTCTTC.

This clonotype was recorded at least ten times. In nucleotides, the CDR3 is TGTGCCAGCAGCGCTCTAAGGACAGGGTCAGTTGATGGCTACACCTTC. Translated, it gives CASSALRTGSVDGYTF. This chain joins TRBV9 and TRBJ1-2, with 8 bases identical to TRBD1. The CDR3 is 16 residues long. V gave up 3 bases and J gave up 6 bases; unmatched junction bases: 13. Germline assignment: CDR1 SGDLS and CDR2 YYNGEE.

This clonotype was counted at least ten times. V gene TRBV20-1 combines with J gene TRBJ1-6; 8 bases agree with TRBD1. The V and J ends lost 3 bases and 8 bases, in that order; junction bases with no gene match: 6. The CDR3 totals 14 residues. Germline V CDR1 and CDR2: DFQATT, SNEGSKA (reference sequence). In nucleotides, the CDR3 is TGCAGTGCTAGCCTGACAGGGGTGGATTCACCCCTCCACTTT. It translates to CSASLTGVDSPLHF.

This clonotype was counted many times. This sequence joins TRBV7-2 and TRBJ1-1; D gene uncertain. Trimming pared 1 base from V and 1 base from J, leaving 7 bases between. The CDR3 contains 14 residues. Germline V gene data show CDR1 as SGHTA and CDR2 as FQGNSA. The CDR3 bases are TGTGCCAGCAGCTTAGACCCGGGGAACACTGAAGCTTTCTTT. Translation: CASSLDPGNTEAFF.

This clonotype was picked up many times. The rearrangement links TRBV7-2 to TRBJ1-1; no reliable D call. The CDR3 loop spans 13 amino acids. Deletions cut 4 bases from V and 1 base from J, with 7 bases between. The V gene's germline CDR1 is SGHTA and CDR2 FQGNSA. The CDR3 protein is CASSSDANTEAFF. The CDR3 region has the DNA TGTGCCAGCAGCTCCGATGCGAACACTGAAGCTTTCTTT.

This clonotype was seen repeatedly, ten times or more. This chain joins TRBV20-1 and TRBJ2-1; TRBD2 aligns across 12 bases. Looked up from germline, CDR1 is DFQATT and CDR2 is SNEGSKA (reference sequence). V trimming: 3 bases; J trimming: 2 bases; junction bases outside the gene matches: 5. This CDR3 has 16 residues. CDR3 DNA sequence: TGCAGTGCTAGGGCTAGCGGGAGGGCTCCCTACAATGAGCAGTTCTTC. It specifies CSARASGRAPYNEQFF.

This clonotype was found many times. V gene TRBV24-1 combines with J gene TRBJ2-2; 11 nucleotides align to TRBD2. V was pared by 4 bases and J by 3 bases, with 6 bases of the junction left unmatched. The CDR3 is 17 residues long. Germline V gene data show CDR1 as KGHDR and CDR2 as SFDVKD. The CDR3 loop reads CATSDTVAGGDTGELFF. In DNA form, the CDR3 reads TGTGCCACCAGTGACACCGTAGCGGGAGGGGACACCGGGGAGCTGTTTTTT.

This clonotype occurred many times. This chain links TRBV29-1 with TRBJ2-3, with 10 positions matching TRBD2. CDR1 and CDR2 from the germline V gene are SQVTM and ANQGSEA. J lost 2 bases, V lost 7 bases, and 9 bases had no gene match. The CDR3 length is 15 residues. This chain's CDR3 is CSGGIAGGHTDTQYF. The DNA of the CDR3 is TGCAGCGGAGGTATAGCGGGGGGCCACACAGATACGCAGTATTTT.

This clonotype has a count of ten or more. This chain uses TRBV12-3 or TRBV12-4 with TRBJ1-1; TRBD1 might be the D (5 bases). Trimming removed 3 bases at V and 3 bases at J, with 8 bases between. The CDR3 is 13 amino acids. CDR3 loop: CASSFRAHTEAFF. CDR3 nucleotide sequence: TGTGCCAGCAGTTTCAGGGCGCACACTGAAGCTTTCTTT.

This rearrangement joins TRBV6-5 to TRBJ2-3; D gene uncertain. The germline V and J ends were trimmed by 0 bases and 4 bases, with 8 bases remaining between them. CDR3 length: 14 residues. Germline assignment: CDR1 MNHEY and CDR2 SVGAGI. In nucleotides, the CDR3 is TGTGCCAGCAGTTACTCGAAAGGGCCAGATACGCAGTATTTT. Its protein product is CASSYSKGPDTQYF.

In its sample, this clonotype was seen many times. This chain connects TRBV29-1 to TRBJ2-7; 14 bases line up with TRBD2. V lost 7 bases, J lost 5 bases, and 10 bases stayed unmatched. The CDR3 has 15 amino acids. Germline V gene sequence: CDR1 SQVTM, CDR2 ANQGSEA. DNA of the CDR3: TGCAGCGCCGGGACTAGCGGGAGTAGGCGCCACGAGCAGTACTTC. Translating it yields CSAGTSGSRRHEQYF.

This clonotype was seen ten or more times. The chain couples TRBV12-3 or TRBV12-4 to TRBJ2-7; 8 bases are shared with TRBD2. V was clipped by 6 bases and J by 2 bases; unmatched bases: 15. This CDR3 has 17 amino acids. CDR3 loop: CASSLGGLAGTTYEQYF. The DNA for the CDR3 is TGTGCCAGCAGCCTGGGCGGGTTAGCGGGGACAACCTACGAGCAGTACTTC.

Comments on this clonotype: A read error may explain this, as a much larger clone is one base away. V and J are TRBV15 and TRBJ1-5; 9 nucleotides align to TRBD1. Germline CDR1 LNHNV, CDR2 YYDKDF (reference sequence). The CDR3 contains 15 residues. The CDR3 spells CATSREGQGNQPHHF. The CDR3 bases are TGTGCCACCAGCAGAGAGGGACAGGGCAATCAGCCCCATCATTTT.

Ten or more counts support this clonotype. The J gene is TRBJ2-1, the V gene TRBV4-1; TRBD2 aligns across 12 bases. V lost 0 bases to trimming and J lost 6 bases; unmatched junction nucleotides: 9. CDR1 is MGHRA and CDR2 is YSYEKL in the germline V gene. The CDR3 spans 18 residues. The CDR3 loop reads CASSQDLAGGSIFNEQFF. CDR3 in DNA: TGCGCCAGCAGCCAAGATCTAGCGGGAGGGTCAATTTTCAATGAGCAGTTCTTC.